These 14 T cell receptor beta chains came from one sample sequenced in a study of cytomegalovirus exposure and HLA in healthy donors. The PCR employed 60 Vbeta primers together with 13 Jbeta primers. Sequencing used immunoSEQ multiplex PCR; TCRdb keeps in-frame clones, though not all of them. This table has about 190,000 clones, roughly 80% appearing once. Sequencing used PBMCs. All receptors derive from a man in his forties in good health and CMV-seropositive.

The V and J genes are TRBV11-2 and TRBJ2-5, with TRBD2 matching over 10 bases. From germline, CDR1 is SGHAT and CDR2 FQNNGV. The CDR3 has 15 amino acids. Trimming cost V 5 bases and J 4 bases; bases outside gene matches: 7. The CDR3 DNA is TGTGCCAGCAGCCTGCGGGGGACTAGCGTAGAGACCCAGTACTTC. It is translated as CASSLRGTSVETQYF.

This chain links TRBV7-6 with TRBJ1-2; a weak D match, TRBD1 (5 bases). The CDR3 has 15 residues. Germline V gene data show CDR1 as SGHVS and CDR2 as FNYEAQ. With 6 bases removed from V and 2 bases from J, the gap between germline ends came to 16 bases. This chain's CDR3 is CASRPGGDQNYGYTF. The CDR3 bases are TGTGCCAGCAGACCTGGAGGGGATCAGAACTATGGCTACACCTTC.

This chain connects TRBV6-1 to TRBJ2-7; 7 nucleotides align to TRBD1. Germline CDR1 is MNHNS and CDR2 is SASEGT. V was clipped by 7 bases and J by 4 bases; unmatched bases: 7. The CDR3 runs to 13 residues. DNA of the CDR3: TGTGCCAGCAATCCAGGGGGATCTTACGAGCAGTACTTC. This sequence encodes CASNPGGSYEQYF.

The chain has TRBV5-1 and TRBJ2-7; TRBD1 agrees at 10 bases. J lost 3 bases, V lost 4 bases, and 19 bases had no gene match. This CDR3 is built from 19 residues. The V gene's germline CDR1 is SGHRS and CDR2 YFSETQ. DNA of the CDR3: TGCGCCAGCAGCATAGGACAGGGGGGACTACATCCCCTCGTCTACGAGCAGTACTTC. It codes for CASSIGQGGLHPLVYEQYF.

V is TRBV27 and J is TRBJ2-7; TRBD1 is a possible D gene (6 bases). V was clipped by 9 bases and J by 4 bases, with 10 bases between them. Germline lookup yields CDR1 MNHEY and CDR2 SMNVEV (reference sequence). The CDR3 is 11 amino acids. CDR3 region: CASSDRYEQYF. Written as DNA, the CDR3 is TGTGCCAGTAGTGACAGGTACGAGCAGTACTTC.

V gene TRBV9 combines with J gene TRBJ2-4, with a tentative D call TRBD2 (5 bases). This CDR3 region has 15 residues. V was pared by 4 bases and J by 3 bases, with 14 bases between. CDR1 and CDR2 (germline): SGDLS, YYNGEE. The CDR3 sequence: CASSRGAVGKNIQYF. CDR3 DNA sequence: TGTGCCAGCAGCCGGGGTGCTGTGGGCAAAAACATTCAGTACTTC.

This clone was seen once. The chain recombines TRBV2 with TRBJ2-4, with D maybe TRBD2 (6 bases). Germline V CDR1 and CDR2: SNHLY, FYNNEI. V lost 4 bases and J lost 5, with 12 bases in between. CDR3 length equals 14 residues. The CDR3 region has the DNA TGTGCCAGCAGTGCTGGGGGGATCGAAAACATTCAGTACTTC. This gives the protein CASSAGGIENIQYF.

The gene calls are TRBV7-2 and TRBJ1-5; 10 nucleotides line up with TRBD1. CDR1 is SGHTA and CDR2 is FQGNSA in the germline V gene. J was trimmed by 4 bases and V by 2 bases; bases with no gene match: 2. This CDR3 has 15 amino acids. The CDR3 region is CASSLRQGANQPQHF. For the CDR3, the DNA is TGTGCCAGCAGCTTAAGACAGGGGGCAAATCAGCCCCAGCATTTT.

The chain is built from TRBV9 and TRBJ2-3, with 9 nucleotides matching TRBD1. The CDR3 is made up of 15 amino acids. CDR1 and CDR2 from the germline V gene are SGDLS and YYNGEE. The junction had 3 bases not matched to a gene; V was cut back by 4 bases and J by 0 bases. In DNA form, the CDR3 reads TGTGCCAGCAGCTTACAGGGGGCTAGCACAGATACGCAGTATTTT. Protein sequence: CASSLQGASTDTQYF.

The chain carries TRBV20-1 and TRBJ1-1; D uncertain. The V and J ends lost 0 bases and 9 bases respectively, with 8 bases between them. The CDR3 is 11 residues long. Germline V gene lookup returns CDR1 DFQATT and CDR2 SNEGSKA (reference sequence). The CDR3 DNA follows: TGCAGTGCTAGAGATCCGGTCCAAGCTTTCTTT. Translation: CSARDPVQAFF.

CDR3 region: CASGPGLADEQYF. The CDR3 nucleotides are TGTGCCAGCGGACCGGGACTAGCGGACGAGCAGTACTTC. The chain recombines TRBV6-1 with TRBJ2-7, with 11 bases identical to TRBD2. Germline-derived CDR1 and CDR2 are MNHNS and SASEGT. This CDR3 spans 13 amino acids. V was clipped by 8 bases and J by 5 bases; unmatched bases: 5.

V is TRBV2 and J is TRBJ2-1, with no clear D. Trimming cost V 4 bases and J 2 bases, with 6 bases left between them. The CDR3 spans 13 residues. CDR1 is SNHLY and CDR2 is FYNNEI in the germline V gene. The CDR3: CASSVVPYNEQFF. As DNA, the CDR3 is TGTGCCAGCAGTGTAGTGCCCTACAATGAGCAGTTCTTC.

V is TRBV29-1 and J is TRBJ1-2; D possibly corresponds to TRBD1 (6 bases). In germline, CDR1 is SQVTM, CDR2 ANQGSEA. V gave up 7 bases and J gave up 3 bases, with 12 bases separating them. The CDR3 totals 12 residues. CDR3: CSADRSDYGYTF. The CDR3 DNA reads TGCAGCGCTGACAGGTCGGACTATGGCTACACCTTC.

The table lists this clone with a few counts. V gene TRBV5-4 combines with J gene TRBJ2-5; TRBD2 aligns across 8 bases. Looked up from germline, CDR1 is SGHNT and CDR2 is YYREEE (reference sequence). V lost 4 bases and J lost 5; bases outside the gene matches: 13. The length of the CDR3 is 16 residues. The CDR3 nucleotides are TGTGCCAGCAGCCCCTGGTTAACAGCGGGGGCGGAGACCCAGTACTTC. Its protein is CASSPWLTAGAETQYF.